This T cell receptor beta chain was profiled in a study of blood T cell repertoires in COVID-19. Study-level information: Sources were T cells, B-cell-depleted T cells, or PBMCs; the material itself was cDNA or gDNA.

Trimming cost V 4 bases and J 2 bases, with 21 bases left between them. The CDR3 sequence is 17 residues long. Germline CDR1 and CDR2: SGHRS and YFSETQ. Produced via immunoSEQ multiplex PCR; TCRdb's table is partial and in-frame only. Among 90,000 to 120,000 clones, roughly 90% were seen once, and the ten largest hold 4% to 6%. The TCR sequence derives from a middle-aged man with active or convalescent COVID-19. Material: peripheral blood. This chain links TRBV5-1 with TRBJ2-5; possibly TRBD1 for D (6 bases). Here the CDR3 DNA reads TGCGCCAGCAGCCAACTACCATCTCCAGGGGAGCAAGAGACCCAGTACTTC. Encoded protein: CASSQLPSPGEQETQYF.